These 4 T cell receptor beta chains were all obtained from the same sample, sequenced in a study of T cell changes during pregnancy in multiple sclerosis. Profiled with immunoSEQ multiplex PCR; TCRdb holds only in-frame clones, not every one. Here the sample spans some 130,000 clones, roughly 95% being singletons. Material: peripheral blood, obtained after pregnancy. These receptors originate from a female donor with multiple sclerosis, enrolled in a pregnancy study.

Comments on this clone: The junction shows a germline mismatch at one end, possibly a read error. V is TRBV9 and J is TRBJ1-3; weak D call: TRBD1 (5 bases). Per germline, CDR1 SGDLS and CDR2 YYNGEE. The CDR3 has 13 residues. Here the CDR3 DNA reads TGTGCCAGCAGCGTGGGGCCTGGGAACACCATATATTTT. Protein: CASSVGPGNTIYF.

The V call is TRBV5-1, the J call TRBJ2-2; the D gene is possibly TRBD2 (6 bases). This CDR3 region has 16 residues. CDR1 is SGHRS and CDR2 is YFSETQ in the germline V gene. Trimming stripped 2 bases from V and 4 bases from J, with 15 bases between. In DNA form, the CDR3 reads TGCGCCAGCAGCTTAGCCCCGGGAGAGAGCACCGGGGAGCTGTTTTTT. Its translation is CASSLAPGESTGELFF.

As DNA, the CDR3 is TGTGCGGGGCAGGCCCACGAAGCTTTCTTT. It yields the protein CAGQAHEAFF. This chain connects TRBV18 to TRBJ1-1; a weak D match, TRBD1 (5 bases). This CDR3 region has 10 residues. Germline V lookup: CDR1 KGHSH, CDR2 LQKENI.

The chain recombines TRBV27 with TRBJ2-6; possible D gene TRBD2, 6 bases. The CDR3 is 16 residues long. Trimming stripped 8 bases from V and 1 base from J, with 15 bases between. Germline V gene sequence: CDR1 MNHEY, CDR2 SMNVEV (reference sequence). Here the CDR3 DNA reads TGTGCCAGCGGAGCCGGACTAAAATCTGGGGCCAACGTCCTGACTTTC. This encodes CASGAGLKSGANVLTF.